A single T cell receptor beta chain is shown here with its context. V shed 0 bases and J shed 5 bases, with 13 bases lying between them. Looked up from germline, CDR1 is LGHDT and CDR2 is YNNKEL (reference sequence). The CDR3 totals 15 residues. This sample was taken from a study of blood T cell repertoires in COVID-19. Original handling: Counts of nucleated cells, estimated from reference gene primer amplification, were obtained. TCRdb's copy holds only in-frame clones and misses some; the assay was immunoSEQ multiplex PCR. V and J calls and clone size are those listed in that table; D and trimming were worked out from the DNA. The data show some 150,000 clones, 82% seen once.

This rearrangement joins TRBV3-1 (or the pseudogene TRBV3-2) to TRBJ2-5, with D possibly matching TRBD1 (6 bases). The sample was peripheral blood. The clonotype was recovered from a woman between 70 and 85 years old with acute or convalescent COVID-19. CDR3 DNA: TGTGCCAGCAGCCAAGAAGGTCAGGGGCATGAGACCCAGTACTTC. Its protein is CASSQEGQGHETQYF.